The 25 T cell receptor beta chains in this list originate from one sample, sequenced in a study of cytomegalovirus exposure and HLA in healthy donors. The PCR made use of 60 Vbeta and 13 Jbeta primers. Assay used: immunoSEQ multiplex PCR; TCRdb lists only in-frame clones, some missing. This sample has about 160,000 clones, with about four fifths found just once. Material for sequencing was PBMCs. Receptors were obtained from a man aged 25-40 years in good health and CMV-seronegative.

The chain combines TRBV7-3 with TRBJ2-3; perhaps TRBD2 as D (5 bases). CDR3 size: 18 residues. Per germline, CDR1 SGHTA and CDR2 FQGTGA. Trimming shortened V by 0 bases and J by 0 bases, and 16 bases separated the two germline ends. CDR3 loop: CASSLTTNARDSTDTQYF. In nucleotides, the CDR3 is TGTGCCAGCAGCTTAACGACGAACGCGAGGGATAGCACAGATACGCAGTATTTT. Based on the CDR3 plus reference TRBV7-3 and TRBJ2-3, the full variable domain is GAGVSQTPSNKVTEKGKYVELRCDPISGHTALYWYRQSLGQGPEFLIYFQGTGAADDSGLPNDRFFAVRPEGSVSTLKIQRTERGDSAVYLCASSLTTNARDSTDTQYFGPGTRLTVL.

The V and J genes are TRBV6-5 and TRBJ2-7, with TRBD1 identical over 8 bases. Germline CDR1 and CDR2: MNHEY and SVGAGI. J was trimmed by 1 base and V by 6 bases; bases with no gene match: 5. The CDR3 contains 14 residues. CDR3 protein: CASRIWTGSYEQYF. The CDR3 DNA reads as TGTGCCAGCAGAATCTGGACAGGGTCCTACGAGCAGTACTTC.

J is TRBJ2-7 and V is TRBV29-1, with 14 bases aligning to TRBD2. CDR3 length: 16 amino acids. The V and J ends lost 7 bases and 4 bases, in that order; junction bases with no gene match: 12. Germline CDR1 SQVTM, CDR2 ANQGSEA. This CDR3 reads CSALTRLAGGWYEQYF. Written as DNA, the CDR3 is TGCAGCGCCCTCACCAGACTAGCGGGAGGGTGGTACGAGCAGTACTTC.

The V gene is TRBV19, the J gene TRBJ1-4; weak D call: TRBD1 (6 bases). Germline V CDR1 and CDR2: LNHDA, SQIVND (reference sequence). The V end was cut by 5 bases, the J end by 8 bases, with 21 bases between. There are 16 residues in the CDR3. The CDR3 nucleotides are TGTGCCAGTAGTTTGGCCGGGTCAGGGGAAGGCGAAAAACTGTTTTTT. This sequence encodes CASSLAGSGEGEKLFF. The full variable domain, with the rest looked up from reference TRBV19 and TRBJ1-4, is DGGITQSPKYLFRKEGQNVTLSCEQNLNHDAMYWYRQDPGQGLRLIYYSQIVNDFQKGDIAEGYSVSREKKESFPLTVTSAQKNPTAFYLCASSLAGSGEGEKLFFGSGTQLSVL.

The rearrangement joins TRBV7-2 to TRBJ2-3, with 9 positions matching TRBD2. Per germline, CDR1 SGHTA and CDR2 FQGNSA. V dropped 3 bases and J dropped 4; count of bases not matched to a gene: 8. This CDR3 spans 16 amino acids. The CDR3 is CASSFRAGGRADTQYF. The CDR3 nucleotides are TGTGCCAGCAGCTTTAGGGCGGGGGGGCGTGCAGATACGCAGTATTTT.

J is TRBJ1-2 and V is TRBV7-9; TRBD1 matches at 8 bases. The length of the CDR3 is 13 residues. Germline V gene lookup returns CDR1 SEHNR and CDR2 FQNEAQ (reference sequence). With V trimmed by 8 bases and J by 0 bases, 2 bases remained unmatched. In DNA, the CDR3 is TGTGCCAGCGGGACAGGTGCTAACTATGGCTACACCTTC. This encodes CASGTGANYGYTF. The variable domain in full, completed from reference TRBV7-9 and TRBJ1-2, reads DTGVSQNPRHKITKRGQNVTFRCDPISEHNRLYWYRQTLGQGPEFLTYFQNEAQLEKSRLLSDRFSAERPKGSFSTLEIQRTEQGDSAMYLCASGTGANYGYTFGSGTRLTVV.

This CDR3 reads CASRHHRETNEKLFF. DNA for the CDR3: TGTGCCAGTAGACACCACAGGGAAACTAATGAAAAACTGTTTTTT. The chain couples TRBV19 to TRBJ1-4; D is perhaps TRBD1 (6 bases). Deletions cut 6 bases from V and 1 base from J, with 12 bases between. This CDR3 comprises 15 residues. Germline values: CDR1 LNHDA, CDR2 SQIVND (reference sequence).

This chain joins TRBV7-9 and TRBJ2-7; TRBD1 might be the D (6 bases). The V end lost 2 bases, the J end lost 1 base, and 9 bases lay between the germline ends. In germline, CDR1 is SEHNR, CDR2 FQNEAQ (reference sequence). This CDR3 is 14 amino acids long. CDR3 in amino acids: CASSLRGISYEQYF. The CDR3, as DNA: TGTGCCAGCAGCTTAAGGGGGATTTCCTACGAGCAGTACTTC.

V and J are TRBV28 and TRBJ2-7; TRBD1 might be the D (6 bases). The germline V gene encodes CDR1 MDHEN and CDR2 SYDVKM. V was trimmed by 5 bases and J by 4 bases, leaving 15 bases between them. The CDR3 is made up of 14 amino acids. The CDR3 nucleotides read TGTGCCAGCAGTCCGACAGGCCATGCGTACGAGCAGTACTTC. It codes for CASSPTGHAYEQYF. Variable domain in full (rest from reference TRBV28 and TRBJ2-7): DVKVTQSSRYLVKRTGEKVFLECVQDMDHENMFWYRQDPGLGLRLIYFSYDVKMKEKGDIPEGYSVSREKKERFSLILESASTNQTSMYLCASSPTGHAYEQYFGPGTRLTVT.

CDR3 sequence (DNA): TGTGCCAGCAGCTTGGCAGGGGCGATTGGGTACACTGAAGCTTTCTTT. It codes for CASSLAGAIGYTEAFF. This rearrangement joins TRBV5-5 to TRBJ1-1; a possible D gene is TRBD1 (6 bases). In germline, CDR1 is SGHKS, CDR2 YYEKEE (reference sequence). The CDR3 is made up of 16 amino acids. V was trimmed by 0 bases and J by 3 bases, leaving 15 bases between them. Using reference TRBV5-5 and TRBJ1-1 for the parts outside the CDR3, the full variable domain is DAGVTQSPTHLIKTRGQQVTLRCSPISGHKSVSWYQQVLGQGPQFIFQYYEKEERGRGNFPDRFSARQFPNYSSELNVNALLLGDSALYLCASSLAGAIGYTEAFFGQGTRLTVV.

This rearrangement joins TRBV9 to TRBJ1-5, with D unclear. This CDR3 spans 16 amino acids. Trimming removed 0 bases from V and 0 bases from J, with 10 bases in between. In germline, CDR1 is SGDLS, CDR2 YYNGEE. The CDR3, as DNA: TGTGCCAGCAGCGTAGTTTCAGAAGATAGCAATCAGCCCCAGCATTTT. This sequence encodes CASSVVSEDSNQPQHF.

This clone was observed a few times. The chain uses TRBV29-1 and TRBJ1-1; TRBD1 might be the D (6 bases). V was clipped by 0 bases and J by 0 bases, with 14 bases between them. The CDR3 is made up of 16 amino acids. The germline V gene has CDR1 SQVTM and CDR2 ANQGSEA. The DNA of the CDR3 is TGCAGCGTTGAAGATCCGGACAGTTGGTTGAACACTGAAGCTTTCTTT. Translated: CSVEDPDSWLNTEAFF.

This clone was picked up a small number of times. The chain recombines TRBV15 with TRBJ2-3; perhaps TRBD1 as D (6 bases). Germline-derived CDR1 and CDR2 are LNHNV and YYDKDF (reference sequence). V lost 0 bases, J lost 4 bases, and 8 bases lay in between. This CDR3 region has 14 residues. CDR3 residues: CATSRETGPDTQYF. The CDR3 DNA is TGTGCCACCAGCAGAGAAACAGGGCCAGATACGCAGTATTTT.

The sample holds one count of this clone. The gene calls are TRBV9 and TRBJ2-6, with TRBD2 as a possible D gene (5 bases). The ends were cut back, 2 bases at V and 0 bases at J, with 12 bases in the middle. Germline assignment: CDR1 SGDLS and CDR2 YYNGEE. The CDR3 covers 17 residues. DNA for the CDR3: TGTGCCAGCAGCGTTAACCTTCGGGGCTCTGGGGCCAACGTCCTGACTTTC. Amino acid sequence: CASSVNLRGSGANVLTF.

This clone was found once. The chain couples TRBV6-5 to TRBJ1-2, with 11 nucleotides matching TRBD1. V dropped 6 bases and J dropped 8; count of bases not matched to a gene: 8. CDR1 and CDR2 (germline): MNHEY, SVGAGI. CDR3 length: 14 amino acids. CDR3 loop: CASSPGQGVGGYTF. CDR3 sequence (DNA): TGTGCCAGCAGCCCGGGACAGGGGGTAGGAGGCTACACCTTC.

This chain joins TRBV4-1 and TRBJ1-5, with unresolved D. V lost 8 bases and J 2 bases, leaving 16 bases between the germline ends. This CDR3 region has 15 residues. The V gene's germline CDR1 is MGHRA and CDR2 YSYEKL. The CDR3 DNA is TGCGCCAGCGTCCAGGCCCCCGGGGGCAATCAGCCCCAGCATTTT. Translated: CASVQAPGGNQPQHF.

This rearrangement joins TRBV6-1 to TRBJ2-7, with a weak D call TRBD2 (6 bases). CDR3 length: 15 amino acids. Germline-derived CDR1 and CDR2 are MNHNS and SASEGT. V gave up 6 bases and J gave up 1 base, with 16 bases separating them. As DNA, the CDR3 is TGTGCCAGCAGAGGCCGGGCCCGGGAGTCCTACGAGCAGTACTTC. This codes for CASRGRARESYEQYF.

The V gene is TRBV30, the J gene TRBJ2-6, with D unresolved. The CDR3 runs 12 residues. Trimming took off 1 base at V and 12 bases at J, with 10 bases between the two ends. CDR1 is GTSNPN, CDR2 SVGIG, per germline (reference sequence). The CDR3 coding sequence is TGTGCCTGGAGTGGGGCCCCGTCCGTCCTGACTTTC. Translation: CAWSGAPSVLTF.

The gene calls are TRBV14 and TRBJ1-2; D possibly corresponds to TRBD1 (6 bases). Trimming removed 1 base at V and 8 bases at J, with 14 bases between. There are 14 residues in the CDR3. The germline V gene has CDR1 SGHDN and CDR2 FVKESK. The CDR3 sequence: CASSQVTGPEGYTF. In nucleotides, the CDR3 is TGTGCCAGCAGCCAAGTTACAGGGCCTGAGGGCTACACCTTC.

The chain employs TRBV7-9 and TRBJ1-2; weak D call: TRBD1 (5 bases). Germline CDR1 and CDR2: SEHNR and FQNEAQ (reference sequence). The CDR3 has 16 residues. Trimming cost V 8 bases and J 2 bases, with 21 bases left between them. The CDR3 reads CASRGTQVGFNYGYTF. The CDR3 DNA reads TGTGCCAGCCGCGGGACGCAGGTTGGTTTCAACTATGGCTACACCTTC. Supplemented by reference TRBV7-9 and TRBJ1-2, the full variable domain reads DTGVSQNPRHKITKRGQNVTFRCDPISEHNRLYWYRQTLGQGPEFLTYFQNEAQLEKSRLLSDRFSAERPKGSFSTLEIQRTEQGDSAMYLCASRGTQVGFNYGYTFGSGTRLTVV.

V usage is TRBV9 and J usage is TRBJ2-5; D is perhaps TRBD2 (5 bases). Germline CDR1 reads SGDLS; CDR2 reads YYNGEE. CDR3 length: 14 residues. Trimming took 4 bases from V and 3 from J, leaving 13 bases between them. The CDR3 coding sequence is TGTGCCAGCAGCTCTTGGACCGGGGAAGAGACCCAGTACTTC. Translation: CASSSWTGEETQYF.

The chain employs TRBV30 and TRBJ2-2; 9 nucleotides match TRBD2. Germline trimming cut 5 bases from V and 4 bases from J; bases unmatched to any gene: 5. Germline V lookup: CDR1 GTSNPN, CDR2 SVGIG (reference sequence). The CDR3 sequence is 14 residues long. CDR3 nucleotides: TGTGCCTGGGGGACTAGCCGAAGCACCGGGGAGCTGTTTTTT. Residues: CAWGTSRSTGELFF.

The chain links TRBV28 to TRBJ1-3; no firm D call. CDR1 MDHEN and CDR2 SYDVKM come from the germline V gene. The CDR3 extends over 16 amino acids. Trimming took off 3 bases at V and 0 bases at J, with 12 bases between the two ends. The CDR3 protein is CASSFSPGNSGNTIYF. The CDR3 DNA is TGTGCCAGCAGTTTCTCCCCGGGGAACTCTGGAAACACCATATATTTT. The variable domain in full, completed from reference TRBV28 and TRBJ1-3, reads DVKVTQSSRYLVKRTGEKVFLECVQDMDHENMFWYRQDPGLGLRLIYFSYDVKMKEKGDIPEGYSVSREKKERFSLILESASTNQTSMYLCASSFSPGNSGNTIYFGEGSWLTVV.

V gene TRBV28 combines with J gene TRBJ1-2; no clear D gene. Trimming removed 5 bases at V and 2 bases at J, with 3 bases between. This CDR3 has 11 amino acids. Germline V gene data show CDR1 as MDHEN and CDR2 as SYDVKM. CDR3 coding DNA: TGTGCCAGCAGTATAAACTATGGCTACACCTTC. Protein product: CASSINYGYTF.

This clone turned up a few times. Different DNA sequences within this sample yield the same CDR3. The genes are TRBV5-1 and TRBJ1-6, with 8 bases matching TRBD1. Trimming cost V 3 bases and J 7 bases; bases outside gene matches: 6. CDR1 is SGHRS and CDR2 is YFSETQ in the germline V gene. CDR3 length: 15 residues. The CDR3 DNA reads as TGCGCCAGCAGCTCCGGACAGGGTGGGAATTCACCCCTCCACTTT. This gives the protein CASSSGQGGNSPLHF. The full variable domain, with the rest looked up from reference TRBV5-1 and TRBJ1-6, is KAGVTQTPRYLIKTRGQQVTLSCSPISGHRSVSWYQQTPGQGLQFLFEYFSETQRNKGNFPGRFSGRQFSNSRSEMNVSTLELGDSALYLCASSSGQGGNSPLHFGNGTRLTVT.